The source of this T cell receptor beta chain is a study of blood T cells in healthy people across ages. Primed by a sample-barcoded 5' primer and a J-beta primer mix, a second PCR proceeded for about 6 to 12 cycles. TCRdb recomputed calls from the 5' RACE reads with MiXCR, one row per CDR3 protein. The table includes approximately 800,000 distinct CDR3 sequences, around a quarter detected once. After removal of 2 bases from V and 8 bases from J, the junction contained 1 base not matched to a gene. The CDR3 has 12 residues. The germline V gene encodes CDR1 ENHRY and CDR2 SYGVKD. In regard to this clonotype: No antigen is known for it.

Study results and limitations: TCR beta diversity, measured per million T cells, fell in a roughly linear way with age.

These data are also associated with another study on T cells of mothers and their children. From that paper: Three healthy Caucasian mothers gave samples, and so did their six children. During the second PCR, the M1S primer introduced sample barcodes along with 2-4 random nucleotides. For unrelated pairs as for related ones, thymic selection shapes TCR recombination output similarly.

The chain joins TRBV10-3 to TRBJ1-2, with 8 bases that match TRBD1. Sequencing input: blood. This TCR derives from a boy younger than 18 in good health. CDR3 DNA sequence: TGTGCCATCAGTGAGACAGGGGGAGGCTACACCTTC. Translated: CAISETGGGYTF.